Shown below are 19 T cell receptor beta chains from a single sample sequenced in a study of T cell repertoires in cytomegalovirus infection. Each CDR3 protein gets one entry after TCRdb re-called the reads with MiXCR. The sample yields around 530,000 distinct CDR3 sequences, more than 20% seen once. The sample was PBMCs. These TCRs come from a human donor in good health (CMV status not recorded). Some clones in this sample may be carry-over from other donors' samples.

This clonotype occurred many times. The V call is TRBV5-6, the J call TRBJ2-1, with 11 bases lining up with TRBD2. Trimming cost V 4 bases and J 5 bases; bases outside gene matches: 2. The V gene's germline CDR1 is SGHDT and CDR2 YYEEEE. The CDR3 has 14 amino acids. The CDR3: CASSPGLADNEQFF. CDR3 nucleotides: TGTGCCAGCAGCCCGGGACTAGCGGACAATGAGCAGTTCTTC.

V gene TRBV4-2 combines with J gene TRBJ2-5, with a tentative D call TRBD1 (6 bases). The CDR3 extends over 16 amino acids. V was cut by 4 bases and J by 2 bases, with 17 bases left in between. In germline, CDR1 is LGHNA, CDR2 YNFKEQ. CDR3 loop: CASSPSDRHLQETQYF. The CDR3 DNA reads as TGTGCCAGCAGCCCCTCGGACAGACATTTACAAGAGACCCAGTACTTC.

This clonotype was seen repeatedly, ten times or more. V and J are TRBV11-2 and TRBJ2-1, with 10 bases identical to TRBD2. The J segment lost 7 bases and the V segment lost 7 bases, leaving 10 bases of the junction unmatched. CDR1 is SGHAT and CDR2 is FQNNGV in the germline V gene. The CDR3 totals 15 residues. The CDR3: CASTYTSGTLNEQFF. DNA for the CDR3: TGTGCCAGCACCTACACTAGCGGGACCTTGAATGAGCAGTTCTTC.

This chain uses TRBV12-3 or TRBV12-4 with TRBJ2-7; perhaps TRBD2 as D (6 bases). With 4 bases removed from V and 3 bases from J, the gap between germline ends came to 13 bases. The CDR3 consists of 14 residues. In DNA form, the CDR3 reads TGTGCCAGCAGTTCCGGGACTTGGATCTACGAGCAGTACTTC. Translated: CASSSGTWIYEQYF.

This clonotype has just a few counts. The rearrangement joins TRBV12-3 or TRBV12-4 to TRBJ2-1, with 7 bases lining up with TRBD1. The CDR3 has 15 amino acids. The V and J ends lost 3 bases and 8 bases, in that order; junction bases with no gene match: 10. The CDR3 nucleotides are TGTGCCAGCAGTTTTGGGGACAGCCATCGGGATGAGCAGTTCTTC. Translated, it gives CASSFGDSHRDEQFF.

The V and J genes are TRBV9 and TRBJ2-1; 12 positions match TRBD2. This CDR3 comprises 15 residues. Germline CDR1 reads SGDLS; CDR2 reads YYNGEE. After removal of 3 bases from V and 7 bases from J, the junction contained 5 bases not matched to a gene. The chain's CDR3 is CASSARLAGANEQFF. CDR3 bases: TGTGCCAGCAGCGCCAGACTAGCGGGAGCTAATGAGCAGTTCTTC.

To note about this clonotype: No conserved phenylalanine or tryptophan is present at the end of the CDR3, so a read error is the likely explanation. The chain couples TRBV15 to TRBJ1-3; D possibly corresponds to TRBD1 (5 bases). Per the germline V gene, CDR1 is LNHNV and CDR2 is YYDKDF (reference sequence). V gave up 0 bases and J gave up 2 bases, with 14 bases separating them. The CDR3 length is 17 residues. Written as DNA, the CDR3 is TGTGCCACCAGCAGAGATGGGCGGGGCGGGACTGGAAACACCATATATCTT. It codes for CATSRDGRGGTGNTIYL.

The genes are TRBV11-3 and TRBJ1-2, with D perhaps matching TRBD1 (6 bases). Germline CDR1 and CDR2: SGHNT and YENEEA. Deletions cut 2 bases from V and 2 bases from J, with 18 bases between. This CDR3 is built from 17 residues. The CDR3 is CASSLNLRTAVNYGYTF. The CDR3 nucleotides are TGTGCCAGCAGCTTAAATCTCAGGACAGCCGTGAACTATGGCTACACCTTC.

This clonotype has ten or more counts. The chain uses TRBV7-6 and TRBJ2-1; TRBD2 matches at 12 bases. CDR3 length: 16 amino acids. Germline V gene data show CDR1 as SGHVS and CDR2 as FNYEAQ. Unmatched junction bases numbered 2, after V lost 1 base and J lost 4 bases. CDR3 DNA: TGTGCCAGCAGCTTAGGGACTAGCGGGAAATACAATGAGCAGTTCTTC. Protein sequence: CASSLGTSGKYNEQFF.

The table lists this clonotype with many counts. The chain couples TRBV7-6 to TRBJ2-5; D gene uncertain. V gave up 2 bases and J gave up 1 base, with 14 bases separating them. Germline lookup yields CDR1 SGHVS and CDR2 FNYEAQ. The CDR3 totals 16 residues. The CDR3 protein is CASSLRPARAQETQYF. The CDR3 nucleotides read TGTGCCAGCAGCTTAAGGCCAGCCCGGGCCCAAGAGACCCAGTACTTC.

In its sample, this clonotype was seen a few times. The CDR3 protein is CASSPGTRLAGGIGNTGELFF. The CDR3 DNA is TGTGCCAGCAGTCCCGGAACCCGACTAGCGGGAGGTATCGGGAACACCGGGGAGCTGTTTTTT. The chain joins TRBV12-3 or TRBV12-4 to TRBJ2-2; 13 nucleotides agree with TRBD2. The CDR3 consists of 21 residues. After removal of 5 bases from V and 1 base from J, the junction contained 16 bases not matched to a gene.

This clonotype has at least ten counts. The chain uses TRBV12-3 or TRBV12-4 and TRBJ2-3; 16 bases line up with TRBD2. CDR3 length equals 21 residues. Germline trimming cut 6 bases from V and 2 bases from J; bases unmatched to any gene: 17. The CDR3 reads CASSYLLAGTSGRAFTDTQYF. CDR3 bases: TGTGCCAGCAGCTATCTACTCGCCGGGACTAGCGGGAGGGCGTTCACAGATACGCAGTATTTT.

This clonotype has just a few counts. The DNA for the CDR3 is TGTGCCAGCAGTGAAGGAGACATCTACAATGAGCAGTTCTTC. Its protein product is CASSEGDIYNEQFF. The chain uses TRBV6-1 and TRBJ2-1; D remains unclear. CDR3 size: 14 residues. Germline V gives CDR1 MNHNS, CDR2 SASEGT. Trimming cost V 1 base and J 3 bases, with 7 bases left between them.

The V gene is TRBV19, the J gene TRBJ1-1; weak D call: TRBD1 (6 bases). CDR3 length equals 13 residues. V was clipped by 10 bases and J by 1 base, with 13 bases between them. In germline, CDR1 is LNHDA, CDR2 SQIVND (reference sequence). Here the CDR3 reads CATSGEGNTEAFF. The CDR3 DNA follows: TGTGCCACCTCAGGGGAGGGGAACACTGAAGCTTTCTTT.

This clonotype was picked up many times. This rearrangement joins TRBV7-6 to TRBJ2-5, with 13 positions matching TRBD2. The CDR3 contains 16 residues. The junction had 4 bases not matched to a gene; V was cut back by 5 bases and J by 1 base. Per the germline V gene, CDR1 is SGHVS and CDR2 is FNYEAQ. The CDR3 reads CASSNRLAGGQETQYF. CDR3 DNA sequence: TGTGCCAGCAGCAATCGACTAGCGGGAGGCCAAGAGACCCAGTACTTC.

A few counts support this clonotype. V and J are TRBV28 and TRBJ2-1; no clear D gene. The V end lost 3 bases, the J end lost 4 bases, and 10 bases lay between the germline ends. CDR3 length equals 14 residues. Per germline, CDR1 MDHEN and CDR2 SYDVKM. CDR3 in DNA: TGTGCCAGCAGTTTGCCCCGCTATTACAATGAGCAGTTCTTC. This encodes CASSLPRYYNEQFF.

This clonotype was recorded at least ten times. The rearrangement uses TRBV7-2 and TRBJ1-4; D might be TRBD1 (6 bases). Trimming removed 3 bases from V and 8 bases from J, with 16 bases in between. Germline loops: CDR1 SGHTA, CDR2 FQGNSA. The CDR3 totals 15 residues. CDR3 in DNA: TGTGCCAGCAGCTTCCGGAAGGGGGTAGGGGAAAAACTGTTTTTT. Its protein product is CASSFRKGVGEKLFF.

This clonotype was counted a few times. V and J are TRBV5-1 and TRBJ1-1; no firm D call. In germline, CDR1 is SGHRS, CDR2 YFSETQ. With 6 bases removed from V and 3 bases from J, the gap between germline ends came to 18 bases. This CDR3 contains 15 residues. The CDR3 DNA reads TGCGCCAGCACAATTAACCCCGGCCGGGACACTGAAGCTTTCTTT. This gives the protein CASTINPGRDTEAFF.

This clonotype was recorded a few times. This rearrangement joins TRBV7-9 to TRBJ1-2; D is possibly TRBD1 (5 bases). Trimming took off 7 bases at V and 6 bases at J, with 15 bases between the two ends. The CDR3 is 13 amino acids. Germline V gene data show CDR1 as SEHNR and CDR2 as FQNEAQ (reference sequence). DNA for the CDR3: TGTGCCAGCACCTACCTTTGGGGGGATGGCTACACCTTC. This sequence encodes CASTYLWGDGYTF.